The T cell receptor (beta chain) under discussion was sequenced for a study of chemoradiotherapy in HPV16-positive cancers. Profiled with immunoSEQ multiplex PCR; TCRdb holds only in-frame clones, not every one. The sample has 16,000 or so clones, around 72% seen once. Overall study results and limits: HPV-specific T cells were functionally defined from only a couple of HPV16-positive patients. Candidate HPV-specific clones and E7-related TCR motifs grew in tumor during treatment. Better recurrence-free survival went with HPV-responsive T-cell expansion in HPV16-positive patients.

V lost 2 bases to trimming and J lost 0 bases; unmatched junction nucleotides: 2. Germline CDR1 and CDR2: SGHTS and YDEGEE. CDR3 length: 15 amino acids. Concerning this clone itself: What it recognizes is unknown. Other DNA sequences from this sample encode an identical CDR3 as well.

This receptor was identified in a human donor with HPV-associated anogenital cancer. The V gene is TRBV5-8, the J gene TRBJ1-5; 7 bases agree with TRBD1. The sample here was taken from a patient who underwent chemoradiotherapy. Written as DNA, the CDR3 is TGTGCCAGCAGCTTACAGGGGTATAGCAATCAGCCCCAGCATTTT. This codes for CASSLQGYSNQPQHF.